The 29 T cell receptor beta chains below all came from one sample that was sequenced in a study of blood T cells in healthy people across ages. PCR was performed a second time for about 6 to 12 cycles using a sample-barcoded 5' primer and a J-beta primer mix. TCRdb reprocessed the 5' RACE reads via MiXCR and lists one record per CDR3 protein. The sample lists approximately 320,000 distinct CDR3 sequences, roughly 26% seen once, with approximately 29% in the top ten. Sequenced sample: blood. Receptors were obtained from a woman aged 70 to 79 in good health.

The genes are TRBV20-1 and TRBJ2-5, with TRBD1 identical over 9 bases. J was trimmed by 5 bases and V by 1 base; bases with no gene match: 11. Germline CDR1 DFQATT, CDR2 SNEGSKA (reference sequence). The CDR3 has 16 residues. As DNA, the CDR3 is TGCAGTGCTAGAGGCCGGGACAGGGCTTTTGTTGAGACCCAGTACTTC. Its translation is CSARGRDRAFVETQYF.

The table lists this clonotype with a few counts. The chain recombines TRBV4-2 with TRBJ1-3; 10 bases fit TRBD1. V dropped 2 bases and J dropped 3; count of bases not matched to a gene: 7. The germline gives CDR1 LGHNA, CDR2 YNFKEQ. The length of the CDR3 is 17 residues. As DNA, the CDR3 is TGTGCCAGCAGCCAACGGACAGGGGGTTCAGGTGGAAACACCATATATTTT. Amino acids: CASSQRTGGSGGNTIYF.

This clonotype was seen only once. This rearrangement joins TRBV5-1 to TRBJ2-1, with D maybe TRBD2 (5 bases). V was cut by 0 bases and J by 10 bases, with 8 bases left in between. This CDR3 region has 12 residues. Germline lookup yields CDR1 SGHRS and CDR2 YFSETQ. CDR3 DNA sequence: TGCGCCAGCAGCTTGGTATCGGGGGAGCAGTTCTTC. Protein sequence: CASSLVSGEQFF.

This clonotype appeared many times. The rearrangement joins TRBV12-3 or TRBV12-4 to TRBJ2-5; 8 bases match TRBD2. The CDR3 totals 14 residues. V lost 3 bases and J lost 5; bases outside the gene matches: 5. The CDR3 loop is CASSFGLARETQYF. Here the CDR3 DNA reads TGTGCCAGCAGTTTCGGACTAGCCCGGGAGACCCAGTACTTC.

This sequence joins TRBV7-6 and TRBJ1-3; possibly TRBD1 for D (6 bases). The CDR3 is 18 amino acids. V gave up 5 bases and J gave up 3 bases, with 23 bases separating them. In germline, CDR1 is SGHVS, CDR2 FNYEAQ. CDR3 sequence reads: CASSPLELGGLGGNTIYF. CDR3 bases: TGTGCCAGCAGCCCGCTCGAGCTTGGGGGCTTGGGTGGAAACACCATATATTTT.

The chain combines TRBV4-1 with TRBJ2-3, with D unclear. The CDR3 spans 16 residues. The V gene lost 4 bases and the J gene lost 1 base, with 15 bases spanning the gap. Germline V gene sequence: CDR1 MGHRA, CDR2 YSYEKL. The CDR3 loop is CASSPLALKGTDTQYF. The CDR3, as DNA: TGCGCCAGCAGCCCCCTGGCCCTTAAGGGCACAGATACGCAGTATTTT.

The V gene is TRBV18, the J gene TRBJ2-7; tentatively, D is TRBD1 (5 bases). V gave up 4 bases and J gave up 9 bases, with 19 bases separating them. Germline CDR1 KGHSH, CDR2 LQKENI. The CDR3 has 14 amino acids. As DNA, the CDR3 is TGTGCCAGCTCACAGGCACAGGCCCAACGCGGGCAGTACTTC. This sequence encodes CASSQAQAQRGQYF.

This clonotype was counted a few times. This chain joins TRBV5-1 and TRBJ2-7, with D tentatively TRBD2 (6 bases). The V gene lost 4 bases and the J gene lost 2 bases, with 13 bases spanning the gap. The CDR3 runs to 14 residues. The germline V gene has CDR1 SGHRS and CDR2 YFSETQ. CDR3 in DNA: TGCGCCAGCAGCGGTCGGGGGACTCCCTACGAGCAGTACTTC. Protein: CASSGRGTPYEQYF.

CDR3 amino acids: CSARDGSSYEQYF. CDR3 nucleotide sequence: TGCAGTGCTAGGGACGGCAGCTCCTACGAGCAGTACTTC. The chain uses TRBV20-1 and TRBJ2-7, with D hard to call. The V gene lost 3 bases and the J gene lost 0 bases, with 9 bases spanning the gap. The germline CDR1 and CDR2 sequences are DFQATT and SNEGSKA (reference sequence). The CDR3 spans 13 residues.

This clonotype was seen a handful of times. The V and J genes are TRBV28 and TRBJ2-1; maybe TRBD2 (7 bases). The last part of the DNA fits TRBJ2-7 better; the J call may be wrong. Germline values: CDR1 MDHEN, CDR2 SYDVKM. The CDR3 runs 13 residues. CDR3 coding DNA: TGTGCCAGCATACGAGGGGGGGCCCTCGAGCAGTACTTC. Amino acids: CASIRGGALEQYF.

This clonotype was seen more than once but under ten times. The rearrangement joins TRBV18 to TRBJ1-2, with a possible D match to TRBD1 (6 bases). From germline, CDR1 is KGHSH and CDR2 LQKENI. V was pared by 2 bases and J by 5 bases, with 9 bases between. The CDR3 loop spans 13 amino acids. In DNA, the CDR3 is TGTGCCAGCTCACCAGACAGGATTTATGGCTACACCTTC. Its protein product is CASSPDRIYGYTF.

V usage is TRBV20-1 and J usage is TRBJ2-5; possible D gene TRBD2, 7 bases. Germline loops: CDR1 DFQATT, CDR2 SNEGSKA (reference sequence). Trimming cost V 5 bases and J 2 bases, with 15 bases left between them. The CDR3 runs to 14 residues. CDR3 region: CSAGGASAQETQYF. The CDR3, as DNA: TGCAGTGCTGGGGGGGCTAGCGCTCAAGAGACCCAGTACTTC.

The chain recombines TRBV5-1 with TRBJ2-5; perhaps TRBD2 as D (5 bases). V lost 3 bases, J lost 2 bases, and 14 bases lay in between. Germline CDR1 is SGHRS and CDR2 is YFSETQ. The CDR3 is 15 amino acids. CDR3 loop: CASSSRVGVQETQYF. The CDR3 nucleotides are TGCGCCAGCAGCTCGCGGGTAGGCGTTCAAGAGACCCAGTACTTC.

The chain carries TRBV7-2 and TRBJ2-5, with D hard to call. The DNA end favors TRBJ2-1, so the J call may be wrong. This CDR3 contains 16 residues. Looked up from germline, CDR1 is SGHTA and CDR2 is FQGNSA. The CDR3 reads CASSFLSAILYNEQFF. CDR3 nucleotides: TGTGCCAGCAGCTTCCTTTCGGCTATTCTCTACAATGAGCAGTTCTTC.

This chain connects TRBV6-1 to TRBJ2-5, with D perhaps TRBD2 (6 bases). CDR3 length equals 15 residues. Germline CDR1 and CDR2: MNHNS and SASEGT. Trimming stripped 1 base from V and 4 bases from J, with 13 bases between. The CDR3 region has the DNA TGTGCCAGCAGTGAAGGCGCCTTTAGCGGAGAGACCCAGTACTTC. Its protein product is CASSEGAFSGETQYF.

The chain combines TRBV28 with TRBJ2-7; weak D call: TRBD1 (6 bases). This CDR3 is 13 amino acids long. The V end was cut by 6 bases, the J end by 7 bases, with 16 bases between. Germline V gene data show CDR1 as MDHEN and CDR2 as SYDVKM. This CDR3 reads CASRADRMGEQYF. The CDR3 coding sequence is TGTGCCAGCAGGGCAGACAGGATGGGGGAGCAGTACTTC. The full variable domain, with the rest looked up from reference TRBV28 and TRBJ2-7, is DVKVTQSSRYLVKRTGEKVFLECVQDMDHENMFWYRQDPGLGLRLIYFSYDVKMKEKGDIPEGYSVSREKKERFSLILESASTNQTSMYLCASRADRMGEQYFGPGTRLTVT.

This clonotype is labeled medium-sized (0.01 to 0.1%). The V gene is TRBV20-1, the J gene TRBJ1-1, with TRBD1 matching 7 bases. The germline V gene has CDR1 DFQATT and CDR2 SNEGSKA (reference sequence). This CDR3 region has 10 residues. J gave up 11 bases and V 5 bases, and 5 bases lay outside the gene matches. In DNA, the CDR3 is TGCAGTGCTGACGGACAGGTGGCTTTCTTT. Its protein is CSADGQVAFF.

In this sample, this clonotype turned up many times. V is TRBV9 and J is TRBJ2-4; D is unclear. From germline, CDR1 is SGDLS and CDR2 YYNGEE. Trimming pared 0 bases from V and 0 bases from J, leaving 10 bases between. The CDR3 has 16 amino acids. CDR3 coding DNA: TGTGCCAGCAGCGTAGGGGCTGACCTAGCCAAAAACATTCAGTACTTC. This sequence encodes CASSVGADLAKNIQYF.

The sample holds a few counts of this clonotype. This chain uses TRBV25-1 with TRBJ2-6; 9 bases agree with TRBD1. Germline CDR1 MGHDK, CDR2 SYGVNS. The CDR3 consists of 17 residues. Unmatched junction bases numbered 8, after V lost 4 bases and J lost 4 bases. This chain's CDR3 is CASSGRTGGSGANVLTF. The CDR3 DNA reads TGTGCCAGCAGTGGTAGAACAGGGGGCTCCGGGGCCAACGTCCTGACTTTC.

This chain uses TRBV7-3 with TRBJ2-4; 11 bases map to TRBD2. The germline V gene encodes CDR1 SGHTA and CDR2 FQGTGA. J was trimmed by 0 bases and V by 0 bases; bases with no gene match: 4. This CDR3 region has 18 residues. The CDR3 nucleotides read TGTGCCAGCAGCTTAACGCCTACTAGCGGGAGAGCCAAAAACATTCAGTACTTC. Translating it yields CASSLTPTSGRAKNIQYF.

CDR3 in amino acids: CASSYRSGELFF. CDR3 DNA sequence: TGTGCCAGCAGTTATAGGTCCGGGGAGCTGTTTTTT. The chain couples TRBV6-2 or TRBV6-3 to TRBJ2-2, with D hard to call. Germline lookup yields CDR1 MNHEY and CDR2 SVGEGT. CDR3 length: 12 residues. V lost 3 bases to trimming and J lost 6 bases, with 5 bases between them.

The chain couples TRBV28 to TRBJ2-4, with 7 bases matching TRBD1. V lost 5 bases and J lost 14; bases outside the gene matches: 12. This CDR3 is built from 13 residues. Germline V CDR1 and CDR2: MDHEN, SYDVKM. The chain's CDR3 is CASSPPKTGIEYF. The CDR3 region has the DNA TGTGCCAGCAGTCCACCAAAGACAGGGATAGAGTACTTC.

This clonotype was counted only a few times. Germline and junction disagree at one end, which may indicate a read error. V is TRBV6-7 and J is TRBJ2-1; D is perhaps TRBD2 (5 bases). TRBV6-7 is an ORF for which the function is uncertain. The CDR3 consists of 12 residues. The CDR3 sequence is CASSYLRYERYF. In DNA, the CDR3 is TGTGCCAGCAGTTACCTTCGCTACGAGCGGTACTTC.

This chain links TRBV6-1 with TRBJ1-6, with D unresolved. Trimming removed 2 bases at V and 10 bases at J, with 6 bases between. The length of the CDR3 is 12 residues. From germline, CDR1 is MNHNS and CDR2 SASEGT. CDR3 DNA: TGTGCCAGCAGTGAATCGGACTCACCCCTCCACTTT. It specifies CASSESDSPLHF.

Only a few counts were recorded for this clonotype. The rearrangement links TRBV20-1 to TRBJ1-1, with TRBD1 identical over 8 bases. The CDR3 runs to 16 residues. J was trimmed by 1 base and V by 6 bases; bases with no gene match: 13. CDR1 is DFQATT, CDR2 SNEGSKA, per germline (reference sequence). Written as DNA, the CDR3 is TGCAGTGCGCCAGAGGGGGGAGGGACAGGGAACACTGAAGCTTTCTTT. Residues: CSAPEGGGTGNTEAFF.

The V call is TRBV9, the J call TRBJ1-4, with a possible D match to TRBD1 (5 bases). Trimming removed 0 bases from V and 4 bases from J, with 10 bases in between. The CDR3 consists of 15 residues. CDR1 is SGDLS, CDR2 YYNGEE, per germline. The CDR3 here is CASSVGAGFNEKLFF. The CDR3 coding sequence is TGTGCCAGCAGCGTAGGGGCAGGGTTTAATGAAAAACTGTTTTTT.

V is TRBV11-2 and J is TRBJ2-4; D tentatively reads TRBD1 or TRBD2 (5 bases each). The V gene's germline CDR1 is SGHAT and CDR2 FQNNGV. CDR3 size: 15 residues. The V gene lost 6 bases and the J gene lost 0 bases, with 12 bases spanning the gap. The CDR3 region is CASRGEGLAKNIQYF. In DNA form, the CDR3 reads TGTGCCAGCAGGGGGGAAGGACTAGCCAAAAACATTCAGTACTTC.

This clonotype occurred a few times. V usage is TRBV7-3 and J usage is TRBJ2-2; 10 bases match TRBD1. V lost 5 bases to trimming and J lost 4 bases; unmatched junction nucleotides: 10. The CDR3 covers 17 residues. CDR1 SGHTA and CDR2 FQGTGA come from the germline V gene. The CDR3 loop reads CASSHKPDRGRTGELFF. The CDR3 region has the DNA TGTGCCAGCAGCCACAAACCTGACAGGGGGCGCACCGGGGAGCTGTTTTTT.

This clonotype was counted a few times. The V gene is TRBV11-2, the J gene TRBJ1-1, with D perhaps matching TRBD1 (5 bases). The germline gives CDR1 SGHAT, CDR2 FQNNGV. V was cut by 5 bases and J by 4 bases, with 20 bases left in between. CDR3 length equals 16 residues. CDR3: CASSPRTRVGSTEAFF. In nucleotides, the CDR3 is TGTGCCAGCAGCCCCCGGACAAGAGTTGGATCCACTGAAGCTTTCTTT.